A single sample is the source of the 31 T cell receptor beta chains below, sequenced in a study of blood T cell repertoires in COVID-19. Sequenced by immunoSEQ multiplex PCR; TCRdb stores in-frame clones only, minus some. The sample holds 150,000 to 200,000 clones, about 87% seen once. The sample taken for sequencing was peripheral blood. Source of these receptors: a man aged 55 to 69 with acute or convalescent COVID-19.

Of note for this clone: The sample contains more than one DNA sequence encoding this CDR3. The rearrangement uses TRBV11-3 and TRBJ1-1; 7 bases fit TRBD1. Germline-derived CDR1 and CDR2 are SGHNT and YENEEA. CDR3 size: 15 residues. The ends lost 1 base at V and 1 base at J; junction bases unmatched: 3. CDR3 sequence (DNA): TGTGCCAGCAGCTTAGGGCAGGGGGAGAACACTGAAGCTTTCTTT. It translates to CASSLGQGENTEAFF.

This rearrangement joins TRBV27 to TRBJ2-7; D uncertain. Germline values: CDR1 MNHEY, CDR2 SMNVEV (reference sequence). The V and J ends lost 6 bases and 3 bases respectively, with 12 bases between them. The CDR3 is made up of 13 amino acids. CDR3 nucleotide sequence: TGTGCCAGCAGCCGTGGCGGCGTCTACGAGCAGTACTTC. Protein sequence: CASSRGGVYEQYF.

The J gene is TRBJ2-7, the V gene TRBV6-2 or TRBV6-3; a weak D match, TRBD2 (6 bases). The CDR3 sequence is 16 residues long. Germline V CDR1 and CDR2: MNHEY, SVGEGT. With 6 bases removed from V and 3 bases from J, the gap between germline ends came to 21 bases. CDR3 sequence: CASSRGVAVSHYEQYV. In nucleotides, the CDR3 is TGTGCCAGCAGCCGCGGGGTAGCGGTGTCGCACTACGAGCAGTACGTC.

The chain couples TRBV5-1 to TRBJ2-5; 7 positions match TRBD1. CDR3 size: 14 residues. Germline values: CDR1 SGHRS, CDR2 YFSETQ. V lost 2 bases to trimming and J lost 1 base; unmatched junction nucleotides: 2. The CDR3 sequence: CASSFGQAQETQYF. The CDR3 region has the DNA TGCGCCAGCAGCTTCGGACAGGCCCAAGAGACCCAGTACTTC.

This chain joins TRBV29-1 and TRBJ2-5; tentative D call: TRBD1 (5 bases). The CDR3 totals 11 residues. The germline gives CDR1 SQVTM, CDR2 ANQGSEA. V lost 6 bases and J 5 bases, leaving 10 bases between the germline ends. Written as DNA, the CDR3 is TGCAGCGTGGGGCAACGGGAGACCCAGTACTTC. It codes for CSVGQRETQYF.

The chain joins TRBV4-2 to TRBJ2-3; TRBD2 matches at 10 bases. The CDR3 consists of 16 residues. The V gene's germline CDR1 is LGHNA and CDR2 YNFKEQ. V gave up 3 bases and J gave up 4 bases; unmatched junction bases: 7. Here the CDR3 DNA reads TGTGCCAGCAGCCAGGTTAGCGGGGGGCTGGCAGATACGCAGTATTTT. Amino acids: CASSQVSGGLADTQYF.

The J gene is TRBJ1-5, the V gene TRBV4-1; TRBD1 matches at 7 bases. This CDR3 region has 16 residues. J gave up 4 bases and V 0 bases, and 6 bases lay outside the gene matches. Germline V CDR1 and CDR2: MGHRA, YSYEKL. The CDR3 DNA reads TGCGCCAGCAGCCAAGAGGGACAGAAACGGAATCAGCCCCAGCATTTT. Residues: CASSQEGQKRNQPQHF.

V gene TRBV7-6 combines with J gene TRBJ1-5, with 9 bases that match TRBD1. This CDR3 has 16 amino acids. Germline V gives CDR1 SGHVS, CDR2 FNYEAQ. The J segment lost 4 bases and the V segment lost 2 bases, leaving 6 bases of the junction unmatched. CDR3 DNA sequence: TGTGCCAGCAGCTTAATCCCGACAGGGGGGAATCAGCCCCAGCATTTT. Translating gives CASSLIPTGGNQPQHF.

The chain uses TRBV7-2 and TRBJ1-5; possibly TRBD1 for D (5 bases). CDR3 size: 15 residues. CDR1 SGHTA and CDR2 FQGNSA come from the germline V gene. The germline V and J ends were trimmed by 1 base and 6 bases, with 13 bases remaining between them. The CDR3 reads CASSLGGGRVQPQHF. CDR3 coding DNA: TGTGCCAGCAGCTTAGGCGGGGGTAGGGTTCAGCCCCAGCATTTT.

V usage is TRBV24-1 and J usage is TRBJ2-1, with 11 bases matching TRBD2. The CDR3 loop spans 16 amino acids. From germline, CDR1 is KGHDR and CDR2 SFDVKD. Trimming removed 0 bases from V and 7 bases from J; junction bases left unmatched: 4. CDR3 bases: TGTGCCACCAGTGATTTGCAGGGACTAGCGGTGAATGAGCAGTTCTTC. This sequence encodes CATSDLQGLAVNEQFF.

The chain joins TRBV7-2 to TRBJ1-4; TRBD1 aligns across 10 bases. Looked up from germline, CDR1 is SGHTA and CDR2 is FQGNSA. Trimming cost V 4 bases and J 7 bases; bases outside gene matches: 6. CDR3 length: 15 residues. DNA for the CDR3: TGTGCCAGCAGCTCGCGACAGGGGGCGGGTGAAAAACTGTTTTTT. Translation gives CASSSRQGAGEKLFF.

This sequence joins TRBV27 and TRBJ2-1; D possibly corresponds to TRBD1 (5 bases). Germline V gene sequence: CDR1 MNHEY, CDR2 SMNVEV (reference sequence). The CDR3 is 18 residues long. The V and J ends lost 6 bases and 1 base respectively, with 22 bases between them. The CDR3 is CASSFAGVRAVSYNEQFF. The CDR3 DNA reads TGTGCCAGCAGCTTTGCTGGTGTCAGGGCCGTATCCTACAATGAGCAGTTCTTC.

This chain links TRBV12-5 with TRBJ1-3, with D perhaps matching TRBD1 (6 bases). Germline V gives CDR1 LGHNT, CDR2 FRNRAP. The CDR3 length is 15 residues. Trimming left V 2 bases short and J 4 bases short, with 12 bases between. The CDR3 coding sequence is TGTGCTAGTGGTTTGTCAGGGGCCTTCGGAAACACCATATATTTT. Residues: CASGLSGAFGNTIYF.

The gene calls are TRBV9 and TRBJ2-5; 7 bases agree with TRBD2. The V segment lost 0 bases and the J segment 1 base; nucleotides outside the gene matches: 6. In germline, CDR1 is SGDLS, CDR2 YYNGEE. The CDR3 totals 16 residues. This CDR3 is CASSVAPASGQETQYF. CDR3 coding DNA: TGTGCCAGCAGCGTAGCTCCGGCTAGCGGCCAAGAGACCCAGTACTTC.

This clone occurred once. The V gene is TRBV24-1, the J gene TRBJ2-3; 11 bases align to TRBD2. Germline-derived CDR1 and CDR2 are KGHDR and SFDVKD. This CDR3 spans 14 amino acids. Unmatched junction bases numbered 2, after V lost 6 bases and J lost 4 bases. The CDR3 region is CATSLAGGSDTQYF. CDR3 DNA sequence: TGTGCCACCAGTCTAGCGGGAGGTTCAGATACGCAGTATTTT.

V gene TRBV6-1 combines with J gene TRBJ1-2; D might be TRBD1 (5 bases). The CDR3 extends over 15 amino acids. Trimming pared 2 bases from V and 5 bases from J, leaving 15 bases between. Germline lookup yields CDR1 MNHNS and CDR2 SASEGT. CDR3 nucleotides: TGTGCCAGCAGTGAAAGCCCAGGGACTTCGTATGGCTACACCTTC. Its translation is CASSESPGTSYGYTF.

The chain combines TRBV3-1 (or the pseudogene TRBV3-2) with TRBJ2-7; D is undetermined. The CDR3 has 11 amino acids. Trimming cost V 2 bases and J 3 bases, with 2 bases left between them. CDR1 LGHDT and CDR2 YNNKEL come from the germline V gene (reference sequence). CDR3 bases: TGTGCCAGCAGCCAATACTACGAGCAGTACTTC. It codes for CASSQYYEQYF.

The chain combines TRBV9 with TRBJ1-2, with D tentatively TRBD1 (6 bases). Germline V lookup: CDR1 SGDLS, CDR2 YYNGEE. Trimming pared 3 bases from V and 5 bases from J, leaving 20 bases between. The CDR3 extends over 16 amino acids. Here the CDR3 reads CASSGPFDRQGYGYTF. CDR3 bases: TGTGCCAGCAGCGGCCCCTTCGACAGGCAGGGGTATGGCTACACCTTC. The full variable domain, rest sourced from reference TRBV9 and TRBJ1-2, is DSGVTQTPKHLITATGQRVTLRCSPRSGDLSVYWYQQSLDQGLQFLIQYYNGEERAKGNILERFSAQQFPDLHSELNLSSLELGDSALYFCASSGPFDRQGYGYTFGSGTRLTVV.

This clone was observed a single time. The chain has TRBV7-6 and TRBJ2-5; no firm D call. V was pared by 5 bases and J by 2 bases, with 6 bases between. CDR3 length equals 12 residues. Germline V gene lookup returns CDR1 SGHVS and CDR2 FNYEAQ. CDR3 DNA sequence: TGTGCCAGCAGCCCAACTCAAGAGACCCAGTACTTC. It codes for CASSPTQETQYF.

Here the CDR3 DNA reads TGTGCCAGCAGCTTAGGGGCTGGGCAGGGCTACGAGCAGTACGTC. As protein: CASSLGAGQGYEQYV. The rearrangement joins TRBV11-2 to TRBJ2-7; tentative D call: TRBD1 (5 bases). Germline V gives CDR1 SGHAT, CDR2 FQNNGV. V lost 1 base to trimming and J lost 3 bases, with 13 bases between them. This CDR3 spans 15 amino acids.

The V and J genes are TRBV6-5 and TRBJ2-1; the match to TRBD2 covers 11 bases. Trimming at V came to 9 bases and at J to 3 bases, leaving 4 bases not matched to a gene. The CDR3 is made up of 14 amino acids. Germline CDR1 reads MNHEY; CDR2 reads SVGAGI. CDR3 DNA sequence: TGTGCCAGTTCGGGACTAGCGGTCTACAATGAGCAGTTCTTC. It codes for CASSGLAVYNEQFF.

The chain employs TRBV6-5 and TRBJ1-6; the match to TRBD1 covers 8 bases. The length of the CDR3 is 15 residues. Trimming cost V 6 bases and J 8 bases; bases outside gene matches: 9. CDR1 and CDR2 (germline): MNHEY, SVGAGI. CDR3 in amino acids: CASSKTGAFDSPLHF. CDR3 nucleotide sequence: TGTGCCAGCAGCAAGACAGGGGCCTTTGATTCACCCCTCCACTTT.

V is TRBV5-6 and J is TRBJ1-2; D might be TRBD1 (5 bases). V dropped 2 bases and J dropped 5 bases, with 10 bases sitting between them. This CDR3 is 13 amino acids long. Germline CDR1 SGHDT, CDR2 YYEEEE. This CDR3 is CASSFSGKYGYTF. DNA of the CDR3: TGTGCCAGCAGCTTTTCAGGGAAATATGGCTACACCTTC.

This chain joins TRBV7-2 and TRBJ2-1, with 9 bases that match TRBD1. V lost 5 bases to trimming and J lost 13 bases; unmatched junction nucleotides: 12. The germline CDR1 and CDR2 sequences are SGHTA and FQGNSA. The CDR3 has 14 residues. The CDR3 is CASSPGQGSFGQFF. In nucleotides, the CDR3 is TGTGCCAGCAGCCCGGGACAGGGAAGTTTCGGACAGTTCTTC. Looking up the rest from reference TRBV7-2 and TRBJ2-1 gives the full variable domain: GAGVSQSPSNKVTEKGKDVELRCDPISGHTALYWYRQSLGQGLEFLIYFQGNSAPDKSGLPSDRFSAERTGGSVSTLTIQRTQQEDSAVYLCASSPGQGSFGQFFGPGTRLTVL.

The genes are TRBV7-2 and TRBJ1-5, with 8 bases that match TRBD1. The CDR3 extends over 16 amino acids. The J segment lost 6 bases and the V segment lost 1 base, leaving 8 bases of the junction unmatched. Germline V lookup: CDR1 SGHTA, CDR2 FQGNSA. Here the CDR3 DNA reads TGTGCCAGCAGCTTAGGGGGCCAGGGGGCAGGTCAGCCCCAGCATTTT. It encodes CASSLGGQGAGQPQHF.

The J gene is TRBJ1-1, the V gene TRBV29-1, with 7 positions matching TRBD1. Germline CDR1 reads SQVTM; CDR2 reads ANQGSEA. There are 12 residues in the CDR3. The CDR3 reads CSSRQGLTEAFF. The CDR3 coding sequence is TGCAGTTCTCGACAGGGCCTCACTGAAGCTTTCTTT.

This clone came up once. The CDR3 coding sequence is TGTGCCAGCAGCCGATCCGGGACAGGGGATTTGGCCTATGGCTACACCTTC. Protein product: CASSRSGTGDLAYGYTF. The genes are TRBV6-6 and TRBJ1-2, with 10 bases aligning to TRBD1. This CDR3 is built from 17 residues. Trimming cost V 6 bases and J 4 bases; bases outside gene matches: 14. Per the germline V gene, CDR1 is MNHNY and CDR2 is SVGAGI (reference sequence).

The chain carries TRBV13 and TRBJ2-5; D might be TRBD1 (5 bases). The CDR3 runs to 14 residues. V gave up 1 base and J gave up 2 bases, with 8 bases separating them. Germline values: CDR1 PRHDT, CDR2 FYEKMQ (reference sequence). In DNA form, the CDR3 reads TGTGCCAGCAGCTTAGAGGGGCGACAAGAGACCCAGTACTTC. Encoded protein: CASSLEGRQETQYF.

This clone was counted only a few times. The genes are TRBV5-1 and TRBJ2-7, with TRBD2 identical over 7 bases. V lost 3 bases to trimming and J lost 3 bases; unmatched junction nucleotides: 12. Germline CDR1 and CDR2: SGHRS and YFSETQ. This CDR3 spans 16 amino acids. CDR3 sequence reads: CASSSGGTGGGYEQYF. The CDR3 DNA sequence: TGCGCCAGCAGCTCGGGGGGAACGGGAGGTGGCTACGAGCAGTACTTC.

The rearrangement uses TRBV7-2 and TRBJ1-3; 7 bases map to TRBD1. Germline values: CDR1 SGHTA, CDR2 FQGNSA. After removal of 2 bases from V and 2 bases from J, the junction contained 6 bases not matched to a gene. This CDR3 comprises 16 residues. The CDR3 sequence: CASSLKVTGPGNTIYF. The CDR3 DNA sequence: TGTGCCAGCAGCTTAAAGGTGACAGGGCCTGGAAACACCATATATTTT. Full variable domain (remainder filled in from reference TRBV7-2 and TRBJ1-3): GAGVSQSPSNKVTEKGKDVELRCDPISGHTALYWYRQSLGQGLEFLIYFQGNSAPDKSGLPSDRFSAERTGGSVSTLTIQRTQQEDSAVYLCASSLKVTGPGNTIYFGEGSWLTVV.

This chain connects TRBV7-2 to TRBJ1-1; tentatively, D is TRBD1 (5 bases). The CDR3 spans 14 residues. Trimming took off 8 bases at V and 1 base at J, with 14 bases between the two ends. The germline V gene has CDR1 SGHTA and CDR2 FQGNSA. CDR3 nucleotide sequence: TGTGCCAGCCTTCCCCAGACAGCGAACACTGAAGCTTTCTTT. It encodes CASLPQTANTEAFF. The variable domain in full, completed from reference TRBV7-2 and TRBJ1-1, reads GAGVSQSPSNKVTEKGKDVELRCDPISGHTALYWYRQSLGQGLEFLIYFQGNSAPDKSGLPSDRFSAERTGGSVSTLTIQRTQQEDSAVYLCASLPQTANTEAFFGQGTRLTVV.